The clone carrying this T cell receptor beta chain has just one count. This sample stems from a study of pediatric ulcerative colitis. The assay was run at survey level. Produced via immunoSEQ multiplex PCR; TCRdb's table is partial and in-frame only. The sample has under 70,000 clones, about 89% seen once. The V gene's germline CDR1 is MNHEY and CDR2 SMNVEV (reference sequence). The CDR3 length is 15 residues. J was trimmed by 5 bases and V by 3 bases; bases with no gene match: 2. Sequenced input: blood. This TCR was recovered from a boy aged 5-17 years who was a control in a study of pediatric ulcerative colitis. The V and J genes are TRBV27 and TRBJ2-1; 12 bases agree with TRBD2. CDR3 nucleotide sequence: TGTGCCAGCAGTTTGACTAGCGGGAGCCACAATGAGCAGTTCTTC. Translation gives CASSLTSGSHNEQFF.